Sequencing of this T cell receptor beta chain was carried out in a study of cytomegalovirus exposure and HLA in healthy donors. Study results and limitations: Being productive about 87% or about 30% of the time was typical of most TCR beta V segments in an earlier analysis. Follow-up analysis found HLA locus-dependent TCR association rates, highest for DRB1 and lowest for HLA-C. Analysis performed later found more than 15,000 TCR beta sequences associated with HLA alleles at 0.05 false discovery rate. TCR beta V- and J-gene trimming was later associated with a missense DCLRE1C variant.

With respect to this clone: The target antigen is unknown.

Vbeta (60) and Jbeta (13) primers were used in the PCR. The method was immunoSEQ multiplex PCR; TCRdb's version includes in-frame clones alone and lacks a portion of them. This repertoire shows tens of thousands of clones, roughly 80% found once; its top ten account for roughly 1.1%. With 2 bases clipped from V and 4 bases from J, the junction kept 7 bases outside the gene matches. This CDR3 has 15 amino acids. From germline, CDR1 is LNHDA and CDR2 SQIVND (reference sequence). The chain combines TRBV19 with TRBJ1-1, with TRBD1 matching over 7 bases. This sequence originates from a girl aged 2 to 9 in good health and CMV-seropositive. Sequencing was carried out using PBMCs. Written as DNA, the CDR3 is TGTGCCAGTAGTATATTCGGGACAGAGGCCACTGAAGCTTTCTTT. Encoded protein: CASSIFGTEATEAFF.